This T cell receptor beta chain stems from a study of technical replicates of blood from a few donors. Sequencing used immunoSEQ multiplex PCR; TCRdb keeps in-frame clones, though not all of them. The sample holds 50,000 to 70,000 clones, roughly 94% seen once. Material for sequencing was PBMCs. The sequence came from a human donor in good health. Some clones in this sample may be carry-over from other donors' samples.

The CDR3 protein is CASSPGGKDTQYF. The CDR3 DNA reads TGTGCCAGCTCACCAGGGGGCAAAGATACGCAGTATTTT. V usage is TRBV18 and J usage is TRBJ2-3, with a weak D call TRBD1 (6 bases). V was trimmed by 2 bases and J by 5 bases, leaving 8 bases between them. Germline V gene data show CDR1 as KGHSH and CDR2 as LQKENI. The length of the CDR3 is 13 residues.